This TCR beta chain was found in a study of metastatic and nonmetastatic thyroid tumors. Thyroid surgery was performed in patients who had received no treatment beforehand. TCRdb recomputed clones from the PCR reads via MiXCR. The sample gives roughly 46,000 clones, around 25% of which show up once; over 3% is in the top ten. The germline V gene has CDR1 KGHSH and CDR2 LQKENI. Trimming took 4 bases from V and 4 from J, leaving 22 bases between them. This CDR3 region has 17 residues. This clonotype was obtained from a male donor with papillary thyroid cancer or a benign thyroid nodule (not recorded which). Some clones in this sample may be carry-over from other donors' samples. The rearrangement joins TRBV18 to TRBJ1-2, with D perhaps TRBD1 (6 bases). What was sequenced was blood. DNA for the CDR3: TGTGCCAGCTCACTAATAACACAGGGCTTCAGTGGCTATGGCTACACCTTC. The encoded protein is CASSLITQGFSGYGYTF.